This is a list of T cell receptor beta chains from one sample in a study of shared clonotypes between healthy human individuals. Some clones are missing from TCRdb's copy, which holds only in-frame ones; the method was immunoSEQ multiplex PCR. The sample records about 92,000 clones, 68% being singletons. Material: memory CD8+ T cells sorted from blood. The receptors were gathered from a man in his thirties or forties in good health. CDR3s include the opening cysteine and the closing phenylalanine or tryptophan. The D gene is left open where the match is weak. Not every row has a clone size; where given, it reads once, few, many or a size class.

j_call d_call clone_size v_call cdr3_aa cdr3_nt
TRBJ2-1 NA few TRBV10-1 CASSEGPVDEQFF TGCGCCAGCAGTGAGGGACCAGTCGATGAGCAGTTCTTC
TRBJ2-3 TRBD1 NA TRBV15 CATSLPTGVATDTQYF TGTGCCACCAGCCTCCCCACAGGGGTTGCCACAGATACGCAGTATTTT
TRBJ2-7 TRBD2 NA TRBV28 CASSSVGGYEQYF TGTGCCAGCAGTTCAGTGGGGGGGTACGAGCAGTACTTC
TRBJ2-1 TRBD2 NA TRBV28 CASSRLAGLGNEQFF TGTGCCAGCAGTCGACTAGCGGGACTTGGTAATGAGCAGTTCTTC
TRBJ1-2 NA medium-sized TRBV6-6 CASWGAIFSRYGYTF TGTGCCAGCTGGGGGGCTATTTTTAGCCGCTATGGCTACACCTTC
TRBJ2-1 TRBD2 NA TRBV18 CASSPYTSAYNEQFF TGTGCCAGCTCACCATACACTAGCGCCTACAATGAGCAGTTCTTC
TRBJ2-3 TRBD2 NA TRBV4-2 CASSQEGSGRTDTQYF TGTGCCAGCAGCCAAGAGGGTAGCGGGAGGACAGATACGCAGTATTTT
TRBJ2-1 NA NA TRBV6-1 CASKLGGYNEQFF TGTGCCAGCAAACTCGGGGGCTACAATGAGCAGTTCTTC
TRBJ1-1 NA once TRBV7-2 CASSSSGTGTEAFF TGTGCCAGCAGCTCCTCCGGGACGGGGACTGAAGCTTTCTTT
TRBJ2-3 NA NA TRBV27 CASRFVSGPTDTQYF TGTGCCAGCCGGTTCGTAAGTGGACCCACAGATACGCAGTATTTT
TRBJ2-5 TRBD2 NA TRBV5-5 CASSGLAGWQTQYF TGTGCCAGCAGCGGGCTAGCGGGCTGGCAGACCCAGTACTTC
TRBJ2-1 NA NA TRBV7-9 CASSLIPNSDEQFF TGTGCCAGCAGCTTAATCCCCAACTCCGATGAGCAGTTCTTC
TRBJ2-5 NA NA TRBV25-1 CASSEDMRPTRETQYF TGTGCCAGCAGTGAAGATATGCGGCCCACCCGAGAGACCCAGTACTTC
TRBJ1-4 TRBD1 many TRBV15 CATSRDYGGTGLKNEKLFF TGTGCCACCAGCAGGGATTACGGTGGGACAGGGTTAAAGAATGAAAAACTGTTTTTT
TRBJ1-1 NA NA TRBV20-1 CSASPGPEAFF TGCAGTGCTTCTCCGGGACCTGAAGCTTTCTTT
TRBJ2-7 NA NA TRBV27 CASSFEFSRVYEQYF TGTGCCAGCAGTTTTGAGTTTAGCCGCGTCTACGAGCAGTACTTC
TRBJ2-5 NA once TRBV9 CASSLEGAKETQYF TGTGCCAGCAGCTTGGAAGGGGCTAAGGAGACCCAGTACTTC
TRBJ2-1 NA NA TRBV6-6 CASSYSTEQFF TGTGCCAGCAGTTACTCGACAGAGCAGTTCTTC
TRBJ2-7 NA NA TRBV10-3 CAISEGGYEQYF TGTGCCATCAGTGAAGGGGGATACGAGCAGTACTTC
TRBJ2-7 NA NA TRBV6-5 CASSYSHEQYF TGTGCCAGCAGTTACTCCCACGAGCAGTACTTC
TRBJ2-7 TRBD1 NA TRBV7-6 CASTSIGDRGYEQYF TGTGCCAGCACCTCAATTGGGGACAGGGGCTACGAGCAGTACTTC
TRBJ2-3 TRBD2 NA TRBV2 CASVAGGYTDTQYF TGTGCCAGCGTGGCGGGAGGGTACACAGATACGCAGTATTTT
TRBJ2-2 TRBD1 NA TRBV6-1 CASRTNPDRAGELFF TGTGCCAGCAGAACCAACCCTGACAGGGCCGGGGAGCTGTTTTTT